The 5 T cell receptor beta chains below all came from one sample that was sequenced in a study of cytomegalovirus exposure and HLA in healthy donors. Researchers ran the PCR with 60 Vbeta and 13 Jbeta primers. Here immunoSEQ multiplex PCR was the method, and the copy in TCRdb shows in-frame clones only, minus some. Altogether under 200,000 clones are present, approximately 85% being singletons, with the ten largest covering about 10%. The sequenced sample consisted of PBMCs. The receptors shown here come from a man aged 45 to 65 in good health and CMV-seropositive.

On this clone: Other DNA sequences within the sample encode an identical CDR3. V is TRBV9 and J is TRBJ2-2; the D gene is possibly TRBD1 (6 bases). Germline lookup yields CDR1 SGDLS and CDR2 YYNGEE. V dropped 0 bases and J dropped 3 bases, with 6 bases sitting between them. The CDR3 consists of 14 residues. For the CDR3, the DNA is TGTGCCAGCAGCGTAGCAGGGGACACCGGGGAGCTGTTTTTT. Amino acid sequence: CASSVAGDTGELFF.

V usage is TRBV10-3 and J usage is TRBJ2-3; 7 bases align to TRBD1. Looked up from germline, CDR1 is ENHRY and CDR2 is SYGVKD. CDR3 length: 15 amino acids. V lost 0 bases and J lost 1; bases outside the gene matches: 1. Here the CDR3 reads CAISESGQGTDTQYF. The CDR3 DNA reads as TGTGCCATCAGTGAGTCAGGACAGGGCACAGATACGCAGTATTTT.

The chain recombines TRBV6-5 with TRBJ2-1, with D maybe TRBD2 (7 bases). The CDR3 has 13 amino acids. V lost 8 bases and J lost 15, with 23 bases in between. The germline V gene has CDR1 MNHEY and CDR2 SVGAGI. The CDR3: CASGGGLFGIPFF. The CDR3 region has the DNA TGTGCCAGCGGCGGGGGCCTTTTCGGAATCCCGTTCTTC.

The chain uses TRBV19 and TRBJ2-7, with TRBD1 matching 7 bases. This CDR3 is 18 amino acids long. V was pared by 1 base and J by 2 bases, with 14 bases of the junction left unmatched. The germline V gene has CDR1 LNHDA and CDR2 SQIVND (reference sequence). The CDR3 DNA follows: TGTGCCAGTAGTATAGCAATCGGAGACAGGGTAAAAGCCTACGAGCAGTACTTC. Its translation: CASSIAIGDRVKAYEQYF. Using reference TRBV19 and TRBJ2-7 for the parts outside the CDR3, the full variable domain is DGGITQSPKYLFRKEGQNVTLSCEQNLNHDAMYWYRQDPGQGLRLIYYSQIVNDFQKGDIAEGYSVSREKKESFPLTVTSAQKNPTAFYLCASSIAIGDRVKAYEQYFGPGTRLTVT.

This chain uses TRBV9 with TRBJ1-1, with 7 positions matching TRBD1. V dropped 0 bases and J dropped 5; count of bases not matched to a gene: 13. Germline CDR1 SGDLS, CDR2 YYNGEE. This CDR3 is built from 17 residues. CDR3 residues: CASSVEITGAEGTEAFF. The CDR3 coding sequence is TGTGCCAGCAGCGTAGAAATTACAGGGGCAGAGGGAACTGAAGCTTTCTTT.